What follows describes a single T cell receptor (beta chain). Its antigen is not identified. The data originate from a study of cytomegalovirus exposure and HLA in healthy donors. General study findings and limits: Per published accounts, TCR beta sequences correctly predicted the HLA-A and HLA-B alleles of most subjects. The dataset shows that most TCR sequences were rare, while some public TCRs occurred in many donors.

CDR3 length: 11 amino acids. Germline CDR1 and CDR2: SNHLY and FYNNEI. Trimming stripped 3 bases from V and 10 bases from J, with 9 bases between. PCR primers comprised 60 Vbeta and 13 Jbeta primers. This table comes from immunoSEQ multiplex PCR, and its TCRdb copy is limited to in-frame clones, with some not included. The sample lists around 99,000 clones; 76% were seen once. The specimen sequenced was PBMCs. The chain uses TRBV2 and TRBJ2-5, with unresolved D. This clonotype originated in a woman between 45 and 60 years old in good health and CMV-seropositive. The CDR3 DNA sequence: TGTGCCAGCAGTGAGAGCGTTCACCAGTACTTC. This encodes CASSESVHQYF. The full variable domain, with the rest looked up from reference TRBV2 and TRBJ2-5, is EPEVTQTPSHQVTQMGQEVILRCVPISNHLYFYWYRQILGQKVEFLVSFYNNEISEKSEIFDDQFSVERPDGSNFTLKIRSTKLEDSAMYFCASSESVHQYFGPGTRLLVL.